This record concerns one TCR beta chain sequence. The antigen is unknown. Trimming removed 0 bases at V and 5 bases at J, with 5 bases between. The CDR3 runs to 12 residues. CDR1 and CDR2 (germline): MNHNS, SASEGT. Profiling relied on immunoSEQ multiplex PCR, and the TCRdb table lists in-frame clones only, not all of them. The table lists under 150,000 clones, about nine tenths of them singletons. The data were obtained in a study of T cell responses to AZD1222 COVID-19 vaccine. Study-wide results and caveats: There were mostly white British donors and more females than males, and clonal diversity was possibly underestimated. Seropositive status at baseline applied to only 5 to 7 AZD1222 recipients. The reported proportion of spike-specific TCRs targeting unmutated variant regions was nearly half. The study found vaccine-associated CD4 TCRs spanning spike, dominant at 160-218 and 743-854.

The origin of this receptor is an adult who received the AZD1222 COVID-19 vaccine. The sample was peripheral blood, taken 28 days after the second AZD1222 dose. The chain employs TRBV6-1 and TRBJ2-7; D is ambiguous. The CDR3 sequence: CASSEAFDEQYF. CDR3 DNA: TGTGCCAGCAGTGAAGCATTTGACGAGCAGTACTTC.